The table lists the clone carrying this TCR beta chain with many counts. This table comes from immunoSEQ multiplex PCR, and its TCRdb copy is limited to in-frame clones, with some not included. Among about 410,000 clones listed, roughly 90% were seen once. This sample is drawn from a study of control samples from healthy donors and cancer patients. Trimming cost V 2 bases and J 0 bases, with 8 bases left between them. There are 13 residues in the CDR3. Germline values: CDR1 SQVTM, CDR2 ANQGSEA. The receptor's source is a man in his forties with head and neck cancer. Sequencing used PBMCs. This chain links TRBV29-1 with TRBJ2-7; the D is unclear. Here the CDR3 reads CSVELPDSYEQYF. CDR3 bases: TGCAGCGTTGAACTACCGGACTCCTACGAGCAGTACTTC.